This TCR beta chain was sequenced in a study of blood T cell repertoires in COVID-19. Study at large: Material from acute and convalescent COVID-19 was sourced from the United States, Italy and Spain.

CDR3 length: 14 residues. CDR1 is SGHRS, CDR2 YFSETQ, per germline. V dropped 0 bases and J dropped 4 bases, with 10 bases sitting between them. Under the authors' procedure: For nucleated cells, counts were estimated from reference gene primer amplification. TCRdb's copy holds only in-frame clones and misses some; the assay was immunoSEQ multiplex PCR. The V and J calls and clone size come from that table; D and trimming were worked out from the DNA. The sample consists of 100,000 to 150,000 clones, about 83% of them appearing once. Sequenced input: peripheral blood. The TCR was taken from a man older than 75 with active or convalescent COVID-19. The chain has TRBV5-1 and TRBJ1-2; D is perhaps TRBD1 (6 bases). The CDR3 protein is CASSLGTEFYGYTF. The CDR3 coding sequence is TGCGCCAGCAGCTTGGGGACAGAGTTCTATGGCTACACCTTC.